A selection of T cell receptor beta chains follows, all from one sample in a study of blood T cell repertoires in COVID-19. Some clones are missing from TCRdb's copy, which holds only in-frame ones; the method was immunoSEQ multiplex PCR. Among some 180,000 clones listed, 80% were seen once. Sequencing was carried out using PBMCs or T cells enriched from blood (not recorded which). These receptors came from a man aged 55-75 years who had been exposed to COVID-19. The CDR3 runs from the conserved cysteine through the conserved F or W. The order of the fields is clone size, V gene, D gene, J gene, CDR3 protein, CDR3 DNA. A D gene is named only where the DNA matches it firmly. Part of the rows lack a size; the others show once, few, many or a class for expanded clones.

clone size: few; V gene: TRBV27; D gene: TRBD1; J gene: TRBJ1-4; CDR3 protein: CASSNDRGNEKLFF; CDR3 DNA: TGTGCCAGCAGCAACGACAGGGGTAATGAAAAACTGTTTTTT
clone size: .; V gene: TRBV2; D gene: .; J gene: TRBJ2-7; CDR3 protein: CASGGTPYYEQYF; CDR3 DNA: TGTGCCAGCGGCGGGACCCCTTACTACGAGCAGTACTTC
clone size: .; V gene: TRBV19; D gene: .; J gene: TRBJ1-3; CDR3 protein: CASSTTGWSGNTIYF; CDR3 DNA: TGTGCCAGTAGTACGACAGGTTGGTCTGGAAACACCATATATTTT
clone size: .; V gene: TRBV10-3; D gene: .; J gene: TRBJ1-5; CDR3 protein: CATSMGVDQPQHF; CDR3 DNA: TGTGCCACCTCCATGGGAGTGGATCAGCCCCAGCATTTT
clone size: .; V gene: TRBV29-1; D gene: TRBD2; J gene: TRBJ2-7; CDR3 protein: CSVEELREGYEQYF; CDR3 DNA: TGCAGCGTTGAGGAGTTGCGGGAGGGGTACGAGCAGTACTTC
clone size: .; V gene: TRBV10-3; D gene: TRBD2; J gene: TRBJ2-1; CDR3 protein: CAISGVSGSNEQFF; CDR3 DNA: TGTGCCATCAGTGGGGTTAGCGGGAGTAATGAGCAGTTCTTC
clone size: .; V gene: TRBV19; D gene: .; J gene: TRBJ1-1; CDR3 protein: CASHGQMNTEAFF; CDR3 DNA: TGTGCCAGCCACGGACAGATGAACACTGAAGCTTTCTTT
clone size: .; V gene: TRBV24-1; D gene: .; J gene: TRBJ2-6; CDR3 protein: CATSDRGSSGANVLTF; CDR3 DNA: TGTGCCACCAGTGATCGGGGGTCCTCTGGGGCCAACGTCCTGACTTTC
clone size: .; V gene: TRBV19; D gene: .; J gene: TRBJ1-1; CDR3 protein: CASTQGWNTEAFF; CDR3 DNA: TGTGCCAGTACTCAGGGATGGAACACTGAAGCTTTCTTT
clone size: .; V gene: TRBV6-5; D gene: .; J gene: TRBJ1-4; CDR3 protein: CASSLWEAGQLFF; CDR3 DNA: TGTGCCAGCAGTTTGTGGGAGGCCGGGCAACTGTTTTTT
clone size: few; V gene: TRBV30; D gene: TRBD1; J gene: TRBJ2-7; CDR3 protein: CAFTGTGKFEQYF; CDR3 DNA: TGTGCCTTTACCGGGACAGGGAAATTCGAGCAGTACTTC
clone size: .; V gene: TRBV2; D gene: .; J gene: TRBJ2-3; CDR3 protein: CARTGGSTDTQYF; CDR3 DNA: TGTGCCAGAACAGGAGGGAGCACAGATACGCAGTATTTT
clone size: few; V gene: TRBV19; D gene: TRBD1; J gene: TRBJ1-1; CDR3 protein: CASSTGQGSWNTEAFF; CDR3 DNA: TGTGCCAGTAGTACCGGACAGGGGTCTTGGAACACTGAAGCTTTCTTT
clone size: .; V gene: TRBV7-2; D gene: .; J gene: TRBJ2-3; CDR3 protein: CASSLASASVADTQYF; CDR3 DNA: TGTGCCAGCAGCTTAGCCTCCGCTAGCGTGGCAGATACGCAGTATTTT
clone size: .; V gene: TRBV11-2; D gene: .; J gene: TRBJ2-7; CDR3 protein: CASTPPGSGYEQYF; CDR3 DNA: TGTGCCAGCACCCCACCGGGATCCGGCTACGAGCAGTACTTC
clone size: once; V gene: TRBV7-8; D gene: .; J gene: TRBJ1-2; CDR3 protein: CASSPVLDYGYTF; CDR3 DNA: TGTGCCAGCAGCCCCGTTCTTGACTATGGCTACACCTTC
clone size: .; V gene: TRBV5-1; D gene: .; J gene: TRBJ2-1; CDR3 protein: CASSLDGSYWGEQFF; CDR3 DNA: TGCGCCAGCAGCTTGGACGGGAGTTACTGGGGTGAGCAGTTCTTC
clone size: .; V gene: TRBV6-1; D gene: .; J gene: TRBJ2-7; CDR3 protein: CASSEAGVAGLRSEQYF; CDR3 DNA: TGTGCCAGCAGTGAAGCCGGGGTCGCGGGATTACGTTCCGAGCAGTACTTC
clone size: .; V gene: TRBV10-3; D gene: .; J gene: TRBJ1-6; CDR3 protein: CAISSRATNSPLHF; CDR3 DNA: TGTGCCATCAGCAGCAGGGCCACTAATTCACCCCTCCACTTT
clone size: few; V gene: TRBV5-4; D gene: .; J gene: TRBJ2-7; CDR3 protein: CASSHQLSYEQYF; CDR3 DNA: TGTGCCAGCAGCCACCAGTTATCCTACGAGCAGTACTTC
clone size: .; V gene: TRBV10-3; D gene: TRBD1; J gene: TRBJ2-4; CDR3 protein: CAIRGDRGAKNIQYF; CDR3 DNA: TGTGCCATCAGAGGGGACAGGGGAGCCAAAAACATTCAGTACTTC
clone size: few; V gene: TRBV7-8; D gene: TRBD1; J gene: TRBJ2-1; CDR3 protein: CASSFRDRQFF; CDR3 DNA: TGTGCCAGCAGCTTCAGGGACAGGCAGTTCTTC
clone size: .; V gene: TRBV9; D gene: .; J gene: TRBJ2-7; CDR3 protein: CASSVGGGMTYEQYF; CDR3 DNA: TGTGCCAGCAGCGTGGGTGGAGGGATGACCTACGAGCAGTACTTC
clone size: .; V gene: TRBV29-1; D gene: TRBD1; J gene: TRBJ1-1; CDR3 protein: CSGESGTGKVAEAFF; CDR3 DNA: TGCAGCGGGGAGTCCGGGACAGGGAAAGTGGCCGAAGCTTTCTTT
clone size: .; V gene: TRBV19; D gene: .; J gene: TRBJ1-2; CDR3 protein: CASTSAGGVVYGYTF; CDR3 DNA: TGTGCCAGTACCTCAGCGGGAGGCGTCGTCTATGGCTACACCTTC
clone size: .; V gene: TRBV5-1; D gene: TRBD2; J gene: TRBJ2-7; CDR3 protein: CASSINSGRGNEQYF; CDR3 DNA: TGCGCCAGCAGCATAAATAGCGGGAGAGGCAACGAGCAGTACTTC
clone size: .; V gene: TRBV9; D gene: TRBD1; J gene: TRBJ1-1; CDR3 protein: CASSVGQGSFGAEAFF; CDR3 DNA: TGTGCCAGCAGCGTAGGACAGGGCAGTTTTGGAGCTGAAGCTTTCTTT
clone size: once; V gene: TRBV20-1; D gene: .; J gene: TRBJ2-3; CDR3 protein: CSAQMPDTQYF; CDR3 DNA: TGCAGCGCACAGATGCCAGATACGCAGTATTTT
clone size: .; V gene: TRBV9; D gene: .; J gene: TRBJ2-7; CDR3 protein: CASSGRVSYEQYF; CDR3 DNA: TGTGCCAGCAGTGGCAGGGTGTCCTACGAGCAGTACTTC
clone size: .; V gene: TRBV24-1; D gene: TRBD1; J gene: TRBJ2-3; CDR3 protein: CATRQGARDTQYF; CDR3 DNA: TGTGCCACCAGACAGGGGGCAAGGGATACGCAGTATTTT
clone size: .; V gene: TRBV30; D gene: TRBD2; J gene: TRBJ2-1; CDR3 protein: CAWTKRASGNYNEQFF; CDR3 DNA: TGTGCCTGGACCAAACGAGCAAGCGGGAACTACAATGAGCAGTTCTTC
clone size: .; V gene: TRBV9; D gene: .; J gene: TRBJ2-7; CDR3 protein: CASSGGSWGTKLDYEQYF; CDR3 DNA: TGTGCCAGCAGCGGGGGCAGTTGGGGTACGAAGTTAGACTACGAGCAGTACTTC
clone size: .; V gene: TRBV7-2; D gene: TRBD2; J gene: TRBJ2-1; CDR3 protein: CASSLSGGWNEQFF; CDR3 DNA: TGTGCCAGCAGCTTATCGGGAGGGTGGAATGAGCAGTTCTTC
clone size: .; V gene: TRBV25-1; D gene: .; J gene: TRBJ1-1; CDR3 protein: CASSRRGSTEAFF; CDR3 DNA: TGTGCCAGCAGTAGGAGGGGCAGCACTGAAGCTTTCTTT
clone size: .; V gene: TRBV6-5; D gene: .; J gene: TRBJ2-7; CDR3 protein: CASSFALRGAAYEQYF; CDR3 DNA: TGTGCCAGCAGTTTCGCCCTCAGGGGAGCAGCCTACGAGCAGTACTTC
clone size: .; V gene: TRBV7-2; D gene: .; J gene: TRBJ1-5; CDR3 protein: CASSPAGTPNQPQHF; CDR3 DNA: TGTGCCAGCAGCCCAGCGGGCACACCCAATCAGCCCCAGCATTTT
clone size: many; V gene: TRBV9; D gene: TRBD2; J gene: TRBJ2-7; CDR3 protein: CASSVGASGSAEQYF; CDR3 DNA: TGTGCCAGCAGCGTAGGAGCTAGCGGGAGCGCCGAGCAGTACTTC
clone size: .; V gene: TRBV5-1; D gene: TRBD2; J gene: TRBJ2-3; CDR3 protein: CASSLVGLAGGEGDTQYF; CDR3 DNA: TGCGCCAGCAGCTTGGTGGGACTAGCGGGAGGCGAAGGAGATACGCAGTATTTT
clone size: .; V gene: TRBV7-2; D gene: .; J gene: TRBJ2-3; CDR3 protein: CASSQQGTSTDTQYF; CDR3 DNA: TGTGCCAGCAGCCAACAGGGAACTAGCACAGATACGCAGTATTTT
clone size: few; V gene: TRBV30; D gene: .; J gene: TRBJ1-2; CDR3 protein: CAWSPPGALYGYTF; CDR3 DNA: TGTGCCTGGAGTCCGCCCGGAGCACTCTATGGCTACACCTTC
clone size: few; V gene: TRBV9; D gene: .; J gene: TRBJ2-1; CDR3 protein: CASSGSRRRNEQFF; CDR3 DNA: TGTGCCAGCAGCGGGAGTAGGAGGCGGAATGAGCAGTTCTTC
clone size: .; V gene: TRBV2; D gene: .; J gene: TRBJ1-1; CDR3 protein: CATTVNTEAFF; CDR3 DNA: TGTGCCACCACAGTGAACACTGAAGCTTTCTTT
clone size: .; V gene: TRBV6-5; D gene: .; J gene: TRBJ1-2; CDR3 protein: CASSTHSIYGYTF; CDR3 DNA: TGTGCCAGCAGTACCCACAGCATCTATGGCTACACCTTC
clone size: .; V gene: TRBV5-1; D gene: .; J gene: TRBJ2-1; CDR3 protein: CASSLDLAKYNEQFF; CDR3 DNA: TGCGCCAGCAGCTTGGACCTAGCGAAGTACAATGAGCAGTTCTTC
clone size: once; V gene: TRBV7-3; D gene: TRBD2; J gene: TRBJ2-1; CDR3 protein: CASSSSGTSVGYNEQFF; CDR3 DNA: TGTGCCAGCAGCTCTTCCGGGACTAGCGTAGGCTACAATGAGCAGTTCTTC
clone size: .; V gene: TRBV5-1; D gene: TRBD1; J gene: TRBJ1-2; CDR3 protein: CASSSTGNYGYTF; CDR3 DNA: TGCGCCAGCAGCTCGACAGGGAACTATGGCTACACCTTC
clone size: .; V gene: TRBV10-2; D gene: .; J gene: TRBJ1-2; CDR3 protein: CATSGGRGYGYTF; CDR3 DNA: TGCGCCACCTCGGGGGGGAGAGGCTATGGCTACACCTTC
clone size: once; V gene: TRBV18; D gene: TRBD2; J gene: TRBJ2-1; CDR3 protein: CASFVGLAANEQFF; CDR3 DNA: TGTGCCAGCTTCGTTGGACTAGCCGCCAATGAGCAGTTCTTC
clone size: few; V gene: TRBV7-2; D gene: TRBD2; J gene: TRBJ2-2; CDR3 protein: CASSLSGLASTGELFF; CDR3 DNA: TGTGCCAGCAGCCTATCGGGACTAGCGTCCACCGGGGAGCTGTTTTTT
clone size: .; V gene: TRBV27; D gene: .; J gene: TRBJ2-3; CDR3 protein: CASRNTDTQYF; CDR3 DNA: TGTGCCAGCCGTAACACGGATACGCAGTATTTT
clone size: .; V gene: TRBV5-1; D gene: .; J gene: TRBJ1-2; CDR3 protein: CASSRDGQTESGGYTF; CDR3 DNA: TGCGCCAGCAGCCGAGATGGACAAACGGAATCCGGTGGCTACACCTTC
clone size: .; V gene: TRBV7-8; D gene: .; J gene: TRBJ1-2; CDR3 protein: CASSLRELNYGYTF; CDR3 DNA: TGTGCCAGCAGCTTAAGGGAGCTAAACTATGGCTACACCTTC
clone size: .; V gene: TRBV7-9; D gene: .; J gene: TRBJ2-1; CDR3 protein: CASSSVMEQFF; CDR3 DNA: TGTGCCAGCAGCTCGGTAATGGAGCAGTTCTTC
clone size: .; V gene: TRBV5-1; D gene: .; J gene: TRBJ2-3; CDR3 protein: CASSLAPTSTDTQYF; CDR3 DNA: TGCGCCAGCAGCTTGGCTCCGACTAGCACAGATACGCAGTATTTT
clone size: .; V gene: TRBV5-4; D gene: .; J gene: TRBJ2-5; CDR3 protein: CASSLSTRDSETQYF; CDR3 DNA: TGTGCCAGCAGCTTGTCCACCCGGGACTCGGAGACCCAGTACTTC
clone size: many; V gene: TRBV14; D gene: .; J gene: TRBJ1-1; CDR3 protein: CASSQDPQGKTEAFF; CDR3 DNA: TGTGCCAGCAGCCAAGATCCCCAGGGGAAGACTGAAGCTTTCTTT
clone size: .; V gene: TRBV5-1; D gene: TRBD2; J gene: TRBJ2-3; CDR3 protein: CASKKSTGTSIDTQYF; CDR3 DNA: TGCGCCAGCAAAAAATCAACCGGGACTAGCATAGATACGCAGTATTTT